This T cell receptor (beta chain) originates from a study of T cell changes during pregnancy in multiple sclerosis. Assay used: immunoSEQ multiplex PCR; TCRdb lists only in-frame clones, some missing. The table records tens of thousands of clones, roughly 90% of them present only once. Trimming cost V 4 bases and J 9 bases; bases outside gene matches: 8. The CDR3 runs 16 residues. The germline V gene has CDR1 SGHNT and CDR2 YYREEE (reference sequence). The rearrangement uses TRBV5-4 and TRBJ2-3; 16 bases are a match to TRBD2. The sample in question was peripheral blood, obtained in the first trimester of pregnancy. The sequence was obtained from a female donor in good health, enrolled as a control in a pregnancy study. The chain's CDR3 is CASSIGTSGRALTQYF. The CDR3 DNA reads TGTGCCAGCAGCATTGGGACTAGCGGGAGGGCGTTAACGCAGTATTTT.